The clone carrying this T cell receptor (beta chain) occurred once. Its specificity is not known. The donors were healthy bone marrow donors. The data derive from a study of cytomegalovirus exposure and HLA in healthy donors. Study-wide results and limits: Confirmation was obtained in vitro that a few CMV-associated chains are specific for CMV antigens. Analysis performed later showed TCR beta chains linked to HLA being more clonally expanded than equally common others. Researchers reported in a later analysis that a missense DCLRE1C variant was tied to TCR beta V- and J-gene trimming.

13 Jbeta primers and 60 Vbeta primers were used for the PCR. TCRdb keeps only in-frame clones here, not all; method: immunoSEQ multiplex PCR. The sample yields approximately 150,000 clones, roughly 79% seen once. J gave up 1 base and V 2 bases, and 3 bases lay outside the gene matches. Germline V gene lookup returns CDR1 KGHSH and CDR2 LQKENI. This CDR3 contains 16 residues. Sequenced sample: PBMCs. This receptor was taken from a woman aged 40 to 50 in good health and CMV-seronegative. The chain links TRBV18 to TRBJ2-1, with 9 bases that match TRBD2. The CDR3 protein is CASSPSGGNSYNEQFF. The CDR3 region has the DNA TGTGCCAGCTCACCAAGCGGGGGGAATTCCTACAATGAGCAGTTCTTC.